This TCR beta chain was captured by sequencing in a study of blood T cell repertoires in COVID-19 (dated by TCRdb to 2020 to 2022). A note on the overall study: Samples from collaborators originated in the United States, Italy and Spain and spanned both the acute and convalescent phases of COVID-19. The repertoires were released in a freely available public database meant as a resource for research on the immune response to SARS-CoV-2. Subjects who had been exposed to COVID-19, were actively infected with it, or had recovered from it provided the deeply sampled blood TCRbeta repertoires that made up the dataset. The prospective study material was composed of cDNA or gDNA derived from T cells, B-cell-depleted T cells, or PBMCs. Sample metadata almost always included a de-identified subject ID, COVID-19 status, age in years and sex. Samples came from the ongoing ImmuneRACE study (first 160 participants) plus 1,254 subjects from 6 global collaborators. Where available, HLA class I and class II types were obtained from metadata supplied by the sample provider rather than from assay-based typing.

As concerns this clone: Its binding antigen is unknown. Nothing much larger sits one base from this clone, and base qualities are not available.

Spanning cysteine to phenylalanine, the CDR3 consists of 15 amino acids. The retained sequence is limited to the CDR3, 45 bases, with the frame set at the first base. CDR1 MNHEY and CDR2 SVGAGI are derived from the germline V gene. Unmatched junction bases come to 8, with V trimmed by 6 bases and J by 3 bases. TCRbeta CDR3 regions were amplified from genomic DNA by means of the immunoSEQ Assay, a bias-controlled multiplex PCR. Concerning the study's data processing: Nucleated cell counts per sample were estimated from amplification of reference gene primers within the assay. To quantify the absolute abundance of each unique TCRbeta CDR3 rearrangement, sequence reads were collapsed and filtered. For each sample, productive Simpson clonality was calculated by taking the square root of Simpson's diversity index across productive rearrangements. As stored in TCRdb, this immuneACCESS dataset retains in-frame rearrangements with V and J assigned. A fraction of the clones does not appear; measured against another copy, unresolved V genes explain less than half of the discrepancy, and the remainder lacks a known reason. The D gene and trimming were derived from the DNA, and the V and J assignments and clone size from that table. The sample data list some 51,000 clones, and around nine tenths of these were observed just once. The ten largest make up 1% to 1.5% of the sample.

Whole blood was collected in K2EDTA tubes by collaborating institutions according to the institutions' own protocols. For TCRbeta analysis, collaborators shipped samples as frozen whole blood, isolated PBMCs, or DNA extracted from either of those sample types. Study-wide findings and limitations: The quantity of clinical and demographic metadata differed by source and by participant and was supplied without curation.

The chain was built from TRBV6-5 and TRBJ2-1; 7 nucleotides in the junction match TRBD2. The TCR comes from a man aged 60 to 75 with acute or convalescent COVID-19. Material: peripheral blood. CDR3 region: CASSAGTNLYNEQFF. The sequenced DNA: TGTGCCAGCAGCGCCGGGACTAACCTCTACAATGAGCAGTTCTTC.